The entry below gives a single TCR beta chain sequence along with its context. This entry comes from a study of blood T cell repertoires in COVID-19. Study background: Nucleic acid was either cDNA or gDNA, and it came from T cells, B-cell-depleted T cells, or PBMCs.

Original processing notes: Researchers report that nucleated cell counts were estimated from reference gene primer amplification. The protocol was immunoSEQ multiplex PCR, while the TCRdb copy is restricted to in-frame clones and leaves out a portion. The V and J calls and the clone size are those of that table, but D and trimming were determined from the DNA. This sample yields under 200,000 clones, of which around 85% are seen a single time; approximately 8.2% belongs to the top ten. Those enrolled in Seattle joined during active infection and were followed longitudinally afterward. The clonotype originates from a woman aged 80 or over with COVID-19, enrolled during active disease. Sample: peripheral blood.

The CDR3 nucleotides read TGTGCCAGCAAGAAGGGTCTAGCGGGAGGAAGCCCCGGGGAGCTGTTTTTT. Translated: CASKKGLAGGSPGELFF. The chain is built from TRBV9 and TRBJ2-2; the match to TRBD2 covers 11 bases. V was pared by 6 bases and J by 6 bases, with 13 bases of the junction left unmatched. From germline, CDR1 is SGDLS and CDR2 YYNGEE. CDR3 length equals 17 residues.